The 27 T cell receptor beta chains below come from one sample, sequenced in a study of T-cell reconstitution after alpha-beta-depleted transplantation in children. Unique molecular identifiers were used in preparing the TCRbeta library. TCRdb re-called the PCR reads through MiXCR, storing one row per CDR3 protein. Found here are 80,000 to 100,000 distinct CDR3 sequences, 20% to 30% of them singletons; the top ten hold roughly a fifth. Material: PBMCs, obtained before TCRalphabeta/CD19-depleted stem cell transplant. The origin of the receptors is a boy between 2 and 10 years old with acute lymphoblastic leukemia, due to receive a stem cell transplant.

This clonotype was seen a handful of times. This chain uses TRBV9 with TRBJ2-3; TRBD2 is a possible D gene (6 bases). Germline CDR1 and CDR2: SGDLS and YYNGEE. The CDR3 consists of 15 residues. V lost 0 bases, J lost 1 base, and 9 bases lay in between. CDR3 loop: CASSVVGSRTDTQYF. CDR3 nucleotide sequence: TGTGCCAGCAGCGTAGTCGGGAGTCGCACAGATACGCAGTATTTT.

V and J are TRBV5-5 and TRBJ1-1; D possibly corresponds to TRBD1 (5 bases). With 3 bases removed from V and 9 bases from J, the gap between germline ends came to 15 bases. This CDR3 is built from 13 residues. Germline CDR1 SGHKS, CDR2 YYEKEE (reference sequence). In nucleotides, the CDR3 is TGTGCCAGCAGCTCGGGAGCCCGGGACCAAGCTTTCTTT. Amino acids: CASSSGARDQAFF.

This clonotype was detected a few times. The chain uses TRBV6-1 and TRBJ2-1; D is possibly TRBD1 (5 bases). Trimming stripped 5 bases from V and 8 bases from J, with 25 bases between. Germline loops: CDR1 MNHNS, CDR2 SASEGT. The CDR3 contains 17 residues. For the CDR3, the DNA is TGTGCCAGCAGTCCCGCAAGGGGCGGTGGCCCCAAGGATGAGCAGTTCTTC. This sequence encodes CASSPARGGGPKDEQFF.

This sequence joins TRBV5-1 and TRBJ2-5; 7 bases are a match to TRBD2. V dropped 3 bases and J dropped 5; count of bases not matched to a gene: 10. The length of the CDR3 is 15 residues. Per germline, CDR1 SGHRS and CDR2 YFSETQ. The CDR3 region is CASSSGGDLSETQYF. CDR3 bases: TGCGCCAGCAGCTCGGGGGGTGATCTGTCGGAGACCCAGTACTTC.

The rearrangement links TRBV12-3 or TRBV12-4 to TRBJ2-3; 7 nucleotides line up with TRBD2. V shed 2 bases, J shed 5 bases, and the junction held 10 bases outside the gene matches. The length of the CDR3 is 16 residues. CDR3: CASSLWLAEGRDTQYF. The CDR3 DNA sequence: TGTGCCAGCAGTTTATGGCTAGCGGAGGGGAGAGATACGCAGTATTTT.

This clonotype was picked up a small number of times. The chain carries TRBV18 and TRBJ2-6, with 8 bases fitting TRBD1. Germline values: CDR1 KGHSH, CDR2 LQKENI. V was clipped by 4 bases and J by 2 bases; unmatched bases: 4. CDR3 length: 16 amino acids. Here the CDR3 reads CASSRPGGAGANVLTF. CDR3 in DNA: TGTGCCAGCTCACGACCAGGGGGCGCTGGGGCCAACGTCCTGACTTTC.

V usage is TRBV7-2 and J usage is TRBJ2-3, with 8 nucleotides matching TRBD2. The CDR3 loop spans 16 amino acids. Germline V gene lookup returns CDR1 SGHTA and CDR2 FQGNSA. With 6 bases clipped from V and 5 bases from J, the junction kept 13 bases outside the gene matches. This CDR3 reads CASRLTSGGSLDTQYF. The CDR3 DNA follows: TGTGCCAGCAGGCTCACTAGCGGAGGGTCGTTAGATACGCAGTATTTT.

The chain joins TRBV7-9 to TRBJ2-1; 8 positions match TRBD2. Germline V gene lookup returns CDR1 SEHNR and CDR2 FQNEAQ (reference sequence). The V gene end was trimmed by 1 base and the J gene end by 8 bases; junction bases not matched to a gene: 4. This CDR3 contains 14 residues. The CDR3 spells CASSLGSGKDEQFF. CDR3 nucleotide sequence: TGTGCCAGCAGCTTAGGTAGCGGGAAGGATGAGCAGTTCTTC.

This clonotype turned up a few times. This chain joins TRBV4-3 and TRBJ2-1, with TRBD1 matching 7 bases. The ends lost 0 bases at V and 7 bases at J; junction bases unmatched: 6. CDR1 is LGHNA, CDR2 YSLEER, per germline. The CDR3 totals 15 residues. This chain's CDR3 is CASSQDLYRGNEQFF. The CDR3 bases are TGCGCCAGCAGCCAAGATCTTTACAGGGGAAATGAGCAGTTCTTC.

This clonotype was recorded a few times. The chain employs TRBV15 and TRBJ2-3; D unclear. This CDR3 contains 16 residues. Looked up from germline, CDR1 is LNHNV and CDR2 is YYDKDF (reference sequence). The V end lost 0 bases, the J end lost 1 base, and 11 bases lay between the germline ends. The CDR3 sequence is CATSRDGGAGTDTQYF. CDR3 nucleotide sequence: TGTGCCACCAGCAGAGATGGCGGAGCCGGCACAGATACGCAGTATTTT.

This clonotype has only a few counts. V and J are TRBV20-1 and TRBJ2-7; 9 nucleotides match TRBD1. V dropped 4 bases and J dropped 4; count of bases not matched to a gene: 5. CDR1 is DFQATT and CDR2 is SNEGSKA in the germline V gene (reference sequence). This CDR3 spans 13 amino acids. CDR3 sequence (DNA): TGCAGTGCTACCCCCGGGACAGGGTACGAGCAGTACTTC. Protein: CSATPGTGYEQYF.

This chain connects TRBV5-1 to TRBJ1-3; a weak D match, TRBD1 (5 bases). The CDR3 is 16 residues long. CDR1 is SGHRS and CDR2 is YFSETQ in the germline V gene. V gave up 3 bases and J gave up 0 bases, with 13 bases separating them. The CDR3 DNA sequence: TGCGCCAGCAGCTGGGGCCCCAGGAGCTCTGGAAACACCATATATTTT. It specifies CASSWGPRSSGNTIYF.

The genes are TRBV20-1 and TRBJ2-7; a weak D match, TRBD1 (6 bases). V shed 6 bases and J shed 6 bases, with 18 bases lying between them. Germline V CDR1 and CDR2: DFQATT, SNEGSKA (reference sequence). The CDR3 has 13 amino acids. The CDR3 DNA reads TGCAGTGCAACGACAGGATACCCTTCCGAGCAGTACTTC. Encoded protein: CSATTGYPSEQYF.

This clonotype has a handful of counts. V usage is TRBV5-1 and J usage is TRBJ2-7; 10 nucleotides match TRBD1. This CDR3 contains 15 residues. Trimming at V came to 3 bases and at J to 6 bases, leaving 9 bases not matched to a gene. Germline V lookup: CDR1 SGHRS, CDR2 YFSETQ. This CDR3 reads CASSSGQGEGSEQYF. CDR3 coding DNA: TGCGCCAGCAGCTCCGGACAGGGGGAGGGCAGCGAGCAGTACTTC.

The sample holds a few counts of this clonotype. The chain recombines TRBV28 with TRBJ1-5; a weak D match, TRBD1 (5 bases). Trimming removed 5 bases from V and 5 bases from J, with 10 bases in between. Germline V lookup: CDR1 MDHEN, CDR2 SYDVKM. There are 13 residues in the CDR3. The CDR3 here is CASSPGTYQPQHF. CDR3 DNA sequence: TGTGCCAGCAGTCCCGGGACCTATCAGCCCCAGCATTTT.

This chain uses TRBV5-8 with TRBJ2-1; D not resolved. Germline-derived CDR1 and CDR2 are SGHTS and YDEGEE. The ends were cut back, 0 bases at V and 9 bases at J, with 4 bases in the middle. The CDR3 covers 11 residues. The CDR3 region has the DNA TGTGCCAGCAGCTTGGAAGTTGAGCAGTTCTTC. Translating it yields CASSLEVEQFF.

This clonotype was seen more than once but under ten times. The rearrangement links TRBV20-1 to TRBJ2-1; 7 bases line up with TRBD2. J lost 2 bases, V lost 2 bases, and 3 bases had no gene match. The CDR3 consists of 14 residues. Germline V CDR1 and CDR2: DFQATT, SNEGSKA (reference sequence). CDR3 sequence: CSARFGGTYNEQFF. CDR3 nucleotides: TGCAGTGCTAGATTCGGGGGGACCTACAATGAGCAGTTCTTC.

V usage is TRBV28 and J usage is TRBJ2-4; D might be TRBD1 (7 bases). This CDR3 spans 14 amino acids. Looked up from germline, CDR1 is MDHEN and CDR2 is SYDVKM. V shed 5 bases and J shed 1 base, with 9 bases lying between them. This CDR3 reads CASSAGQAKNIQYF. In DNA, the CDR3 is TGTGCCAGCAGTGCGGGACAGGCCAAAAACATTCAGTACTTC.

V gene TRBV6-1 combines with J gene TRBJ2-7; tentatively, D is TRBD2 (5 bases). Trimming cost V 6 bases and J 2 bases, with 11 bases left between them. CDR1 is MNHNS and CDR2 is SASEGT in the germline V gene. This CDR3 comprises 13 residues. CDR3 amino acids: CASSRTYAYEQYF. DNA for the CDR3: TGTGCCAGCAGCCGGACTTACGCCTACGAGCAGTACTTC.

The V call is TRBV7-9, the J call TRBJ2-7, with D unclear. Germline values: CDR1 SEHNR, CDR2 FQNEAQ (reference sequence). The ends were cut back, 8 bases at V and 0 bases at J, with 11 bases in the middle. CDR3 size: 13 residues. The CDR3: CASGGESSYEQYF. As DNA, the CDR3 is TGTGCCAGCGGCGGCGAGAGCTCCTACGAGCAGTACTTC. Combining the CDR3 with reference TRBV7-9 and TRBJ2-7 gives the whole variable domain DTGVSQNPRHKITKRGQNVTFRCDPISEHNRLYWYRQTLGQGPEFLTYFQNEAQLEKSRLLSDRFSAERPKGSFSTLEIQRTEQGDSAMYLCASGGESSYEQYFGPGTRLTVT.

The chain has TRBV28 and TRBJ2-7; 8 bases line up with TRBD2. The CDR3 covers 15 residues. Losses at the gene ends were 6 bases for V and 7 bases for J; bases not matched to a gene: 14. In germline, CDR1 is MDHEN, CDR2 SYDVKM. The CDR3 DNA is TGTGCCAGCAGCCCACCCACTAGCGGAGCGGGGGAGCAGTACTTC. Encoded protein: CASSPPTSGAGEQYF.

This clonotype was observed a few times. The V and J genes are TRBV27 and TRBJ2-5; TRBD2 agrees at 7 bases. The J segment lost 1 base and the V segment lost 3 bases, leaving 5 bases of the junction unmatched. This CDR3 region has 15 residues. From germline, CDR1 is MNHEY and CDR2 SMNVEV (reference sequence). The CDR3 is CASSFAGTIQETQYF. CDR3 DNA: TGTGCCAGCAGTTTTGCGGGGACTATCCAAGAGACCCAGTACTTC.

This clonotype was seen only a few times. CDR3 protein: CAIKGPAISYEQYF. The DNA for the CDR3 is TGTGCCATCAAGGGGCCAGCGATCTCCTACGAGCAGTACTTC. This chain links TRBV28 with TRBJ2-7, with D perhaps matching TRBD1 (5 bases). CDR3 length: 14 amino acids. From germline, CDR1 is MDHEN and CDR2 SYDVKM. Trimming stripped 10 bases from V and 0 bases from J, with 16 bases between. The full variable domain, completed using reference TRBV28 and TRBJ2-7, is DVKVTQSSRYLVKRTGEKVFLECVQDMDHENMFWYRQDPGLGLRLIYFSYDVKMKEKGDIPEGYSVSREKKERFSLILESASTNQTSMYLCAIKGPAISYEQYFGPGTRLTVT.

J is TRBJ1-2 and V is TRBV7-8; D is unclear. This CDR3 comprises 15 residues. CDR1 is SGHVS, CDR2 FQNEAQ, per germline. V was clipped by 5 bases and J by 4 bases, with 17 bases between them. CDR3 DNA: TGTGCCAGCAGCCTATTAGACGCAATCGGCTATGGCTACACCTTC. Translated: CASSLLDAIGYGYTF.

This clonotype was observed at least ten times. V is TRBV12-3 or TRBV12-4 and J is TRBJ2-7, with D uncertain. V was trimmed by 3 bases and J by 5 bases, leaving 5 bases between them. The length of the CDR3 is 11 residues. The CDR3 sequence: CASSFSDEQYF. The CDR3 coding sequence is TGTGCCAGCAGTTTCTCTGACGAGCAGTACTTC.

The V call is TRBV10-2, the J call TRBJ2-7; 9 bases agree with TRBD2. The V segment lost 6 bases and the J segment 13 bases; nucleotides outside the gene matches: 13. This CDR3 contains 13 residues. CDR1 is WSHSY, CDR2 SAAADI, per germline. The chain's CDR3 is CASSQKTSGGNYF. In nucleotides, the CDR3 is TGCGCCAGCAGCCAGAAGACTAGCGGAGGGAATTACTTC.

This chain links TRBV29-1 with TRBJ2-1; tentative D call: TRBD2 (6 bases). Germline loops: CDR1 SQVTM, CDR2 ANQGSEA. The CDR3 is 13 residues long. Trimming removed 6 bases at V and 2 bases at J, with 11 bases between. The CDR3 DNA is TGCAGCGTCCGACTAGAACCCTACAATGAGCAGTTCTTC. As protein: CSVRLEPYNEQFF.